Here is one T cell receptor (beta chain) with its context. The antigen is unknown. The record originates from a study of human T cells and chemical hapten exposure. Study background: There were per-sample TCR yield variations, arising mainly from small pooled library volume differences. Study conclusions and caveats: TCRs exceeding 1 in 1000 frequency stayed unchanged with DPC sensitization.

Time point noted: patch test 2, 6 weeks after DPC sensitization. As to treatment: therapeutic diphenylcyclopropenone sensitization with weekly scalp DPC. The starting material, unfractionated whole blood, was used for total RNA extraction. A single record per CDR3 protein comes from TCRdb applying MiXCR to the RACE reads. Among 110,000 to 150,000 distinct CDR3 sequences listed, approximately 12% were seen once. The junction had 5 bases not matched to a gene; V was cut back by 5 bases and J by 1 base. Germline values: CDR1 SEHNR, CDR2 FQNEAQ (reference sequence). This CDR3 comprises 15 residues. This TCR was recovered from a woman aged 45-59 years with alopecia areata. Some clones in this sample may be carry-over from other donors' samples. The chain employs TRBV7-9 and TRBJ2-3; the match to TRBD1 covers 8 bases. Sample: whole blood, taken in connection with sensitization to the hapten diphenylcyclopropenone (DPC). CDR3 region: CASSAWGQGTDTQYF. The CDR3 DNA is TGTGCCAGCAGCGCCTGGGGACAGGGCACAGATACGCAGTATTTT.